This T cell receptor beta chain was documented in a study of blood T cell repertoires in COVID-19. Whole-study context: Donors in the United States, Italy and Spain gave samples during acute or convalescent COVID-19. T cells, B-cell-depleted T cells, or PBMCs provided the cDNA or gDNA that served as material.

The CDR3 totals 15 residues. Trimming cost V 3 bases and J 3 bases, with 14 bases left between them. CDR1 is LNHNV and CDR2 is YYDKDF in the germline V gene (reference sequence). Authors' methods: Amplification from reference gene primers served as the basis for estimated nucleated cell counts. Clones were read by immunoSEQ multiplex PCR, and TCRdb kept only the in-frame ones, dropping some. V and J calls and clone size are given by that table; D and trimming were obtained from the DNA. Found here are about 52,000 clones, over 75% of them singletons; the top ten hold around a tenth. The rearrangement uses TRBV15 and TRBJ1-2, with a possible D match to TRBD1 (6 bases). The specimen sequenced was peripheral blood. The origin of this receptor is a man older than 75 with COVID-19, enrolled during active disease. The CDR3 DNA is TGTGCCACCAGCAGCAAACAAGGGGGGGACTATGGCTACACCTTC. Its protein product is CATSSKQGGDYGYTF.